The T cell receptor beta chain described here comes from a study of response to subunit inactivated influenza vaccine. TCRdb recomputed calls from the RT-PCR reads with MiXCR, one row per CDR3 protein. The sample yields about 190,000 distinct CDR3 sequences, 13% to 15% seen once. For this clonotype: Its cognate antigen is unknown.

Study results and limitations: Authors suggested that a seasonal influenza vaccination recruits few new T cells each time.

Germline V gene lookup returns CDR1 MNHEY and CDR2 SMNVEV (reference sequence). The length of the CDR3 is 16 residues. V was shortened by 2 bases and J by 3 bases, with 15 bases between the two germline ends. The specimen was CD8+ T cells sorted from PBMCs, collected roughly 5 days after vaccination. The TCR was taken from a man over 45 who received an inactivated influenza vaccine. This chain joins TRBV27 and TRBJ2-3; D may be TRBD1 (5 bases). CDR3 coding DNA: TGTGCCAGCAGTTTAATCCAGGGTGGAAGTACAGATACGCAGTATTTT. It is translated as CASSLIQGGSTDTQYF.